Shown below are 15 T cell receptor beta chains from a single sample sequenced in a study of human T cells and chemical hapten exposure. In TCRdb, the RACE reads were re-called with MiXCR into one record per CDR3 protein. This table has 100,000 to 150,000 distinct CDR3 sequences, about 13% appearing once. Time point defined: pre-sensitization, week 0. The treatment: therapeutic diphenylcyclopropenone sensitization with weekly scalp DPC. The specimen comprised whole blood, sampled in connection with sensitization to the hapten diphenylcyclopropenone (DPC). These receptors were taken from a woman under 30 with alopecia areata. Some clones in this sample may be carry-over from other donors' samples.

The V call is TRBV30, the J call TRBJ2-5; 7 bases match TRBD1. The CDR3 runs 14 residues. The trim removed 1 base at V and 5 bases at J, leaving 7 bases unmatched. The germline CDR1 and CDR2 sequences are GTSNPN and SVGIG (reference sequence). The DNA of the CDR3 is TGTGCCTGGAGTGAGGACAGGATCAGGGAGACCCAGTACTTC. The encoded protein is CAWSEDRIRETQYF.

This clonotype has more than one count but fewer than ten. This chain joins TRBV27 and TRBJ2-1; 8 bases line up with TRBD1. Unmatched junction bases numbered 9, after V lost 6 bases and J lost 5 bases. Germline V gene lookup returns CDR1 MNHEY and CDR2 SMNVEV (reference sequence). The CDR3 extends over 15 amino acids. The CDR3 DNA follows: TGTGCCAGCAGGCACCTGGGACAGGATAACAATGAGCAGTTCTTC. Protein: CASRHLGQDNNEQFF.

There are a few counts of this clonotype. The rearrangement uses TRBV7-8 and TRBJ2-3; D is possibly TRBD2 (6 bases). Germline CDR1 SGHVS, CDR2 FQNEAQ. The CDR3 is 14 amino acids. Trimming pared 6 bases from V and 0 bases from J, leaving 10 bases between. Written as DNA, the CDR3 is TGTGCCAGCAGGGGGACTCTAAGCACAGATACGCAGTATTTT. Amino acid sequence: CASRGTLSTDTQYF.

V usage is TRBV5-1 and J usage is TRBJ2-4, with unresolved D. Trimming pared 0 bases from V and 0 bases from J, leaving 7 bases between. Germline CDR1 is SGHRS and CDR2 is YFSETQ. This CDR3 is 15 amino acids long. CDR3 nucleotides: TGCGCCAGCAGCTTGGTTCCGTTAGCCAAAAACATTCAGTACTTC. Residues: CASSLVPLAKNIQYF.

In its sample, this clonotype was seen many times. The chain joins TRBV20-1 to TRBJ2-3; 10 bases fit TRBD2. V lost 4 bases and J lost 7; bases outside the gene matches: 14. Germline lookup yields CDR1 DFQATT and CDR2 SNEGSKA (reference sequence). This CDR3 region has 16 residues. In DNA form, the CDR3 reads TGCAGTGCTACATCTAGCGGGGGCGGGCGCGCGAATACGCAGTATTTT. Its protein is CSATSSGGGRANTQYF.

This clonotype was found a few times. The chain combines TRBV27 with TRBJ1-2; 12 bases match TRBD1. The J segment lost 4 bases and the V segment lost 5 bases, leaving 5 bases of the junction unmatched. Germline CDR1 is MNHEY and CDR2 is SMNVEV (reference sequence). This CDR3 is built from 15 residues. As DNA, the CDR3 is TGTGCCAGCAGTGGGACAGGGGGCTTGGGCTATGGCTACACCTTC. Residues: CASSGTGGLGYGYTF.

The chain uses TRBV3-1 and TRBJ2-1, with D maybe TRBD2 (6 bases). Germline assignment: CDR1 LGHDT and CDR2 YNNKEL (reference sequence). V was trimmed by 6 bases and J by 2 bases, leaving 14 bases between them. CDR3 size: 15 residues. The CDR3 DNA sequence: TGTGCCAGCAGTCAGTCTAGCGAAACCTACAATGAGCAGTTCTTC. This codes for CASSQSSETYNEQFF.

The rearrangement uses TRBV7-9 and TRBJ1-2; no reliable D call. The CDR3 sequence is 8 residues long. The germline V gene has CDR1 SEHNR and CDR2 FQNEAQ (reference sequence). The V end was cut by 10 bases, the J end by 4 bases, with 1 base between. The DNA of the CDR3 is TGTGCCACCTATGGCTACACCTTC. It specifies CATYGYTF.

This clonotype has a handful of counts. CDR3 nucleotides: TGTGCCAGCAGCCTCCGAGGGTTTAACAACGAGCAGTACTTC. Translating it yields CASSLRGFNNEQYF. The genes are TRBV11-2 and TRBJ2-7; D may be TRBD2 (5 bases). CDR3 length: 14 amino acids. V lost 5 bases to trimming and J lost 5 bases, with 16 bases between them. Germline CDR1 and CDR2: SGHAT and FQNNGV.

This clonotype was detected only a few times. The chain recombines TRBV6-2 or TRBV6-3 with TRBJ2-7; D is possibly TRBD2 (5 bases). Germline V gene data show CDR1 as MNHEY and CDR2 as SVGEGT. The CDR3 sequence is 13 residues long. The V gene lost 0 bases and the J gene lost 3 bases, with 6 bases spanning the gap. The chain's CDR3 is CASSYSGSYEQYF. In nucleotides, the CDR3 is TGTGCCAGCAGTTACTCGGGGAGCTACGAGCAGTACTTC.

This clonotype was detected only a few times. The chain is built from TRBV20-1 and TRBJ1-6, with TRBD1 as a possible D gene (6 bases). The CDR3 is 14 amino acids. CDR1 DFQATT and CDR2 SNEGSKA come from the germline V gene (reference sequence). With 6 bases removed from V and 10 bases from J, the gap between germline ends came to 19 bases. The CDR3 DNA reads as TGCAGTGCCCGGGGGGCAGCTGTGGAATCACCCCTCCACTTT. Its translation: CSARGAAVESPLHF.

The chain recombines TRBV5-1 with TRBJ1-2; 8 bases are shared with TRBD1. The CDR3 length is 15 residues. Trimming at V came to 2 bases and at J to 4 bases, leaving 7 bases not matched to a gene. CDR1 and CDR2 (germline): SGHRS, YFSETQ. Written as DNA, the CDR3 is TGCGCCAGCAGCTTAGGACAGGGCGTTGGCTATGGCTACACCTTC. It is translated as CASSLGQGVGYGYTF.

The rearrangement links TRBV10-2 to TRBJ2-6; D is undetermined. The germline V gene has CDR1 WSHSY and CDR2 SAAADI. Trimming removed 0 bases at V and 0 bases at J, with 6 bases between. The length of the CDR3 is 16 residues. As DNA, the CDR3 is TGCGCCAGCAGTGAGTCGTTTGGCTCTGGGGCCAACGTCCTGACTTTC. Encoded protein: CASSESFGSGANVLTF.

As to this clonotype: The junction departs from germline at one end; a sequencing error may be responsible. The V call is TRBV7-3, the J call TRBJ2-6, with a possible D match to TRBD1 (6 bases). Germline V gene sequence: CDR1 SGHTA, CDR2 FQGTGA. The CDR3 loop spans 16 amino acids. CDR3 residues: CASSLRTVSRANVLTF. CDR3 coding DNA: TGTGCCAGCAGCCTAAGGACAGTCTCTAGGGCCAACGTCCTGACTTTC.

This clonotype was seen only a few times. The V and J genes are TRBV4-3 and TRBJ2-7, with 8 bases lining up with TRBD2. The CDR3 spans 16 residues. Germline V gene lookup returns CDR1 LGHNA and CDR2 YSLEER. With V trimmed by 4 bases and J by 2 bases, 10 bases remained unmatched. In DNA, the CDR3 is TGCGCCAGCAGCCCTACGGCGGGACTAGATGCCTACGAGCAGTACTTC. Its protein product is CASSPTAGLDAYEQYF.